This T cell receptor beta chain was identified during a study of tissue T cells after allogeneic stem cell transplantation. V lost 1 base to trimming and J lost 3 bases, with 5 bases between them. Germline CDR1 LGHDT, CDR2 YNNKEL (reference sequence). This CDR3 spans 13 amino acids. About this clone: Its antigen is not identified.

General observations from the study: In patients and mice, blood and spleen missed much of tissue repertoire.

Clones were sequenced by immunoSEQ multiplex PCR, and TCRdb holds only the in-frame ones, with some missing. The sample consists of about 43,000 clones, around nine tenths of them appearing once. The specimen was blood, collected before transplantation. This chain uses TRBV3-1 (or the pseudogene TRBV3-2) with TRBJ2-3; no firm D call. This receptor was obtained from a woman aged 35 to 75 who later had graft-versus-host disease after an allogeneic stem cell transplant. CDR3 DNA: TGTGCCAGCAGCCAAGGCGGAACAGATACGCAGTATTTT. Translating it yields CASSQGGTDTQYF.